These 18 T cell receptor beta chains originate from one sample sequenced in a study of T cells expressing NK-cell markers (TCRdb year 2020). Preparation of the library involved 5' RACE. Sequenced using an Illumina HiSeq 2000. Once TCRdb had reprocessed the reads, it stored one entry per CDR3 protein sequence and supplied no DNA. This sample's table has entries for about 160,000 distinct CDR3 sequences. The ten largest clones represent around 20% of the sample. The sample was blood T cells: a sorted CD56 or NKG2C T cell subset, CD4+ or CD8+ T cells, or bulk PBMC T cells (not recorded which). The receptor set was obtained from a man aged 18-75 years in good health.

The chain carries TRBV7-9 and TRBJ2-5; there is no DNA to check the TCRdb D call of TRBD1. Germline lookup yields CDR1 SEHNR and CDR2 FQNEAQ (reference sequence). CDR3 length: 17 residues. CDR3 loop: CASSFPGQGGRRETQYF.

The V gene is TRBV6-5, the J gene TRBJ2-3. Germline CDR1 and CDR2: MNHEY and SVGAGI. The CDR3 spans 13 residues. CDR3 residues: CASSYRERRTQYF.

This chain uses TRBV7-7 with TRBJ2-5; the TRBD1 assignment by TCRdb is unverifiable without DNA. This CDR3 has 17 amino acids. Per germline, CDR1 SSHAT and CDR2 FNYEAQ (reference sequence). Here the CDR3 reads CASSSHHATGLQETQYF. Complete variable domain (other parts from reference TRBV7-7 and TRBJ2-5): GAGVSQSPRYKVTKRGQDVTLRCDPISSHATLYWYQQALGQGPEFLTYFNYEAQPDKSGLPSDRFSAERPEGSISTLTIQRTEQRDSAMYRCASSSHHATGLQETQYFGPGTRLLVL.

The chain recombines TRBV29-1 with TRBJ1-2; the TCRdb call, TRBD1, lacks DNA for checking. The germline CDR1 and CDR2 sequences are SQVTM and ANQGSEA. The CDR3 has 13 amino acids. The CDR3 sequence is CSGGDGSNYGYTF.

CDR3 loop: CASSTQGHSNEKLFF. J is TRBJ1-4 and V is TRBV7-2; absent DNA, TCRdb's TRBD1 call cannot be checked. There are 15 residues in the CDR3. From germline, CDR1 is SGHTA and CDR2 FQGNSA.

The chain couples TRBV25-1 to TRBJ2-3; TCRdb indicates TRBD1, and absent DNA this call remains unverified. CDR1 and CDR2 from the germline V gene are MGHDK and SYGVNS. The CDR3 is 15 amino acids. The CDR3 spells CASTQGDRGPDTQYF.

CDR3 region: CASSTTLWRTSYNEQFF. V and J are TRBV5-1 and TRBJ2-1; TCRdb reports TRBD2, a call that lacks DNA to check it against. Germline lookup yields CDR1 SGHRS and CDR2 YFSETQ. This CDR3 comprises 17 residues. Using reference TRBV5-1 and TRBJ2-1 for the parts outside the CDR3, the full variable domain is KAGVTQTPRYLIKTRGQQVTLSCSPISGHRSVSWYQQTPGQGLQFLFEYFSETQRNKGNFPGRFSGRQFSNSRSEMNVSTLELGDSALYLCASSTTLWRTSYNEQFFGPGTRLTVL.

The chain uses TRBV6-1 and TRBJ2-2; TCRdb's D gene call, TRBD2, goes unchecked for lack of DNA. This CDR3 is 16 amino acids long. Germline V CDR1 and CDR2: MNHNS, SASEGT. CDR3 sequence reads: CASRDLAGGPTGELFF.

CDR3 sequence: CSARTPDRSNYGYTF. The chain is built from TRBV20-1 and TRBJ1-2; TCRdb proposes TRBD1, but this gene call is untestable without DNA. From germline, CDR1 is DFQATT and CDR2 SNEGSKA (reference sequence). CDR3 size: 15 residues.

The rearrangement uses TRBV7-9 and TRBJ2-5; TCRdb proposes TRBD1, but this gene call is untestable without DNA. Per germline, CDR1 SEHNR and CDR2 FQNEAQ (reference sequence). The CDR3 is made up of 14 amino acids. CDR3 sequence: CASTAPGGDETQYF.

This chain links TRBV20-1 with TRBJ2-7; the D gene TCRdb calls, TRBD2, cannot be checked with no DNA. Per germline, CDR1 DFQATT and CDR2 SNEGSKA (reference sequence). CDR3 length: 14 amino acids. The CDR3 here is CSVVGLAEPYEQYF.

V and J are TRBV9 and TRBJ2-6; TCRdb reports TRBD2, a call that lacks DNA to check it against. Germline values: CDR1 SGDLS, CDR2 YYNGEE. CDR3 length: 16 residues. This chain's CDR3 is CASSVGSGPGANVLTF.

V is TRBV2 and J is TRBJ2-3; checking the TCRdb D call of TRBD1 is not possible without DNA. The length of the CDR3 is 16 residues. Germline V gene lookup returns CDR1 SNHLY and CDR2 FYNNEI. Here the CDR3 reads CASSRVTGEKGDTQYF.

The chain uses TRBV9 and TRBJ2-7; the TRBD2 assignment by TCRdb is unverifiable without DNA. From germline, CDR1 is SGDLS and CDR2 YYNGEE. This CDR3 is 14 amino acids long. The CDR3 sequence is CASGEGGMAYEQYF.

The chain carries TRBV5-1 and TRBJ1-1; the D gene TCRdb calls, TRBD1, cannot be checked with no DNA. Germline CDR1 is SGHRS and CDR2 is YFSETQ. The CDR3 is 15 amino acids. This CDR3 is CASSPPGQGMAEAFF.

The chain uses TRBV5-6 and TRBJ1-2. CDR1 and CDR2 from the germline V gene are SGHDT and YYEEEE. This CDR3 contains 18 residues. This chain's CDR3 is CASSLVSYTEVSLWGYTF.

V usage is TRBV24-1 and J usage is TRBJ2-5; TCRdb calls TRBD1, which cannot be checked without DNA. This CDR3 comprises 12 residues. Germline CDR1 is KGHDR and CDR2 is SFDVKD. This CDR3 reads CAIAQGEETQYF.

The chain's CDR3 is CASRSTGVQETQYF. The chain links TRBV12-3 or TRBV12-4 to TRBJ2-5; TCRdb selects TRBD1, and the lack of DNA leaves this call unchecked. This CDR3 is built from 14 residues.